This T cell receptor (beta chain) was sequenced for a study of T cell repertoires in cytomegalovirus infection. V shed 1 base and J shed 2 bases, with 11 bases lying between them. In germline, CDR1 is SGHTA, CDR2 FQGNSA. This CDR3 is 15 amino acids long. This clonotype was seen repeatedly, ten times or more. The antigen is undetermined. TCRdb re-called the reads with MiXCR, one entry per CDR3 protein. The sample lists 200,000 to 300,000 distinct CDR3 sequences; around 9% were seen once. Study-level points and caveats: Across the ex vivo response, the dominant clonotypes were HLA-C-restricted CMV-specific TCR beta clonotypes.

The receptor's source is a human donor in good health (CMV status not recorded). Some clones in this sample may be carry-over from other donors' samples. The V and J genes are TRBV7-2 and TRBJ1-2; unclear D gene. Sequenced sample: PBMCs. CDR3 DNA sequence: TGTGCCAGCAGCTTAGAGTCAGGCGGCAACTATGGCTACACCTTC. It is translated as CASSLESGGNYGYTF.